This TCR beta chain derives from a study of Graves' ophthalmopathy and Graves' hyperthyroidism. This clonotype was seen at least ten times. Its antigen is unidentified. The germline V gene encodes CDR1 MNHNS and CDR2 SASEGT. The V and J ends lost 6 bases and 7 bases, in that order; junction bases with no gene match: 13. The CDR3 loop spans 16 amino acids. RNA transcripts were the template, and TCR beta CDR3 regions were amplified from them. HTBI primers were used in a first-round RT-PCR, which preceded a second-round multiplex PCR. TCRdb fed the multiplex PCR reads into MiXCR, producing one record per CDR3 protein. In the table there are some 400,000 distinct CDR3 sequences, around 19% of which are singletons. The source of the PBMCs was roughly 10 ml of fresh peripheral blood. Broader study findings: With over 85% sensitivity and roughly 77% specificity, a 13-signature model separated ophthalmopathy from stable hyperthyroidism. Ophthalmopathy progression was predicted by the model at 55% to 71% sensitivity and approximately 73% specificity. Also, most clonotypes expanded in the thyroid above 0.001 frequency appeared in blood.

The clonotype was recovered from a woman aged 18-30 years with Graves' ophthalmopathy. The gene calls are TRBV6-1 and TRBJ1-5; 9 bases fit TRBD1. Sequences were obtained from peripheral blood. The CDR3 is CASRITQGAVRQPQHF. In DNA, the CDR3 is TGTGCCAGCAGAATAACACAGGGGGCGGTAAGGCAGCCCCAGCATTTT.